A selection of T cell receptor beta chains follows, all from one sample in a study. TCRdb recomputed calls from the RT-PCR reads with MiXCR, one row per CDR3 protein. The sample contains almost 700,000 distinct CDR3 sequences, approximately 14% of which appear only once. Material: memory CD4+ T cells from blood. The source is a female donor in good health, serving as a healthy control. The CDR3 runs from the conserved cysteine through the conserved F or W. Each record gives: V gene, J gene, CDR3 protein.

V: TRBV6-6
J: TRBJ2-1
CDR3: CASRTGTGGNNEQFF

V: TRBV6-5
J: TRBJ2-1
CDR3: CASSYPSGGYNEQFF

V: TRBV19
J: TRBJ1-1
CDR3: CASSPEGQVTNTEAFF

V: TRBV20-1
J: TRBJ1-5
CDR3: CSAAPGGNQPQHF

V: TRBV20-1
J: TRBJ2-7
CDR3: CSASQGLMGQYEQYF

V: TRBV12-3/TRBV12-4
J: TRBJ1-4
CDR3: CASSLTGGCEKLFF

V: TRBV18
J: TRBJ2-3
CDR3: CASSPPLSGTDTQYF

V: TRBV12-3/TRBV12-4
J: TRBJ2-7
CDR3: CASSYRGDYEQYF

V: TRBV28
J: TRBJ1-6
CDR3: CASSPQDRGLYNSPLHF

V: TRBV3-1
J: TRBJ2-1
CDR3: CASSQKGGQSNEQFF

V: TRBV7-2
J: TRBJ1-2
CDR3: CASSPSGVGNYGYTF

V: TRBV7-2
J: TRBJ2-7
CDR3: CASSLASSGRDLEDEQYF

V: TRBV4-3
J: TRBJ1-3
CDR3: CASSQDGSPTGPGNTIYF

V: TRBV12-3/TRBV12-4
J: TRBJ2-5
CDR3: CASSFQGLQETQYF

V: TRBV7-2
J: TRBJ2-3
CDR3: CASSLRTSGTSSTDTQYF

V: TRBV5-1
J: TRBJ2-3
CDR3: CASSLDRVLRTDTQYF

V: TRBV7-2
J: TRBJ1-4
CDR3: CASSFGDRDNEKLFF

V: TRBV6-5
J: TRBJ2-1
CDR3: CASSYPGVYNEQFF

V: TRBV7-6
J: TRBJ2-3
CDR3: CASSSLGHDTDTQYF

V: TRBV6-2/TRBV6-3
J: TRBJ1-1
CDR3: CASHRVMNTEAFF

V: TRBV7-8
J: TRBJ2-7
CDR3: CASSLGPAQGSYEQYF

V: TRBV5-6
J: TRBJ1-2
CDR3: CASSRPIGHYGYTF

V: TRBV24-1
J: TRBJ2-1
CDR3: CATSDPQGGAYNEQFF

V: TRBV7-2
J: TRBJ2-3
CDR3: CASSLGGPWGESTDTQYF

V: TRBV7-9
J: TRBJ2-3
CDR3: CASSLPRGLNRDTQYF

V: TRBV28
J: TRBJ2-4
CDR3: CASSVPGEAKNIQYF

V: TRBV18
J: TRBJ2-5
CDR3: CASSPLEDAETQYF

V: TRBV5-1
J: TRBJ2-7
CDR3: CASSLYLPNEQYF

V: TRBV20-1
J: TRBJ2-1
CDR3: CGGSRTGGYNEQFF

V: TRBV29-1
J: TRBJ2-4
CDR3: CSVAEGTGGIQYF

V: TRBV7-8
J: TRBJ2-7
CDR3: CASSLNYSPLYEQYF

V: TRBV19
J: TRBJ2-1
CDR3: CASSISRSIGDEQFF

V: TRBV27
J: TRBJ2-2
CDR3: CASSTPTGVGTGELFF

V: TRBV12-3/TRBV12-4
J: TRBJ1-2
CDR3: CASSQDRYGYTF

V: TRBV7-2
J: TRBJ2-7
CDR3: CASRLGGSPSYEQYF

V: TRBV7-2
J: TRBJ1-2
CDR3: CASSLSRDYGYTF

V: TRBV25-1
J: TRBJ1-1
CDR3: CASSPGQTLINTEAFF

V: TRBV4-2
J: TRBJ2-3
CDR3: CASSQQPGLGTDTQYF

V: TRBV29-1
J: TRBJ1-1
CDR3: CSVVVRTNTEAFF

V: TRBV24-1
J: TRBJ2-3
CDR3: CATSDPTGTSGIDTQYF

V: TRBV20-1
J: TRBJ1-2
CDR3: CSAPLTGQGAFGYTF

V: TRBV6-2/TRBV6-3
J: TRBJ2-7
CDR3: CASSYSTSGTGSYEQYF

V: TRBV20-1
J: TRBJ1-5
CDR3: CSARMGLDQPQHF

V: TRBV20-1
J: TRBJ2-3
CDR3: CSAPRPRTGVRTDTQYF

V: TRBV5-1
J: TRBJ2-7
CDR3: CASSFNPGNSYEQYF

V: TRBV7-9
J: TRBJ2-3
CDR3: CASRLLATDTQYF

V: TRBV12-3/TRBV12-4
J: TRBJ1-2
CDR3: CASSMTGTPYGYGYTF

V: TRBV7-9
J: TRBJ2-3
CDR3: CASSEIRGQGTDTQYF

V: TRBV7-2
J: TRBJ1-3
CDR3: CASSPPPLTASGNTIYF

V: TRBV27
J: TRBJ2-1
CDR3: CASRREEYNEQFF

V: TRBV20-1
J: TRBJ2-5
CDR3: CSARDWRGVPSQETQYF

V: TRBV6-5
J: TRBJ1-3
CDR3: CASSSSNSGNTIYF

V: TRBV20-1
J: TRBJ1-2
CDR3: CSASVGRTYGYTF

V: TRBV25-1
J: TRBJ1-5
CDR3: CASSDWGNQPQHF

V: TRBV6-6
J: TRBJ1-1
CDR3: CASSSTRQNTEAFF

V: TRBV27
J: TRBJ2-7
CDR3: CASRREGQLSSYEQYF

V: TRBV4-3
J: TRBJ2-5
CDR3: CASSQDRQGAKTQYF

V: TRBV4-2
J: TRBJ2-1
CDR3: CASSKTEGPGNEQFF

V: TRBV29-1
J: TRBJ2-3
CDR3: CSVGSGASTDTQYF